A single sample is the source of the 9 T cell receptor beta chains below, sequenced in a study of spatial heterogeneity in lung cancer. Time point of the sample: blood at routine non-recurrence follow-up after resection. In each case, whole RNA from tumor, nontumor lung or frozen PBMC was sequenced unsorted. TCRdb passed the 5' RACE reads through MiXCR, listing each CDR3 protein once. The sample yields around 30,000 distinct CDR3 sequences, 5.5% to 7% seen once. The material was PBMCs, obtained at follow-up. These receptors all come from a male donor with early-stage non-small cell lung cancer.

Many counts were recorded for this clonotype. The V gene is TRBV28, the J gene TRBJ2-5; possibly TRBD1 for D (6 bases). Germline CDR1 and CDR2: MDHEN and SYDVKM. This CDR3 comprises 12 residues. The V end was cut by 11 bases, the J end by 2 bases, with 12 bases between. CDR3 protein: CASAGAQETQYF. The CDR3 DNA follows: TGTGCCTCCGCAGGGGCGCAAGAGACCCAGTACTTC.

This clonotype was found many times. The chain couples TRBV27 to TRBJ2-3; the D gene is possibly TRBD2 (6 bases). V was trimmed by 0 bases and J by 8 bases, leaving 12 bases between them. CDR3 length equals 14 residues. Looked up from germline, CDR1 is MNHEY and CDR2 is SMNVEV (reference sequence). CDR3 sequence: CASSLSSGRGTQYF. CDR3 coding DNA: TGTGCCAGCAGTTTATCGTCGGGGCGGGGTACGCAGTATTTT.

V and J are TRBV25-1 and TRBJ1-1; no clear D. CDR3 length: 13 residues. V lost 1 base and J lost 5, with 8 bases in between. Germline V lookup: CDR1 MGHDK, CDR2 SYGVNS. The CDR3 here is CASSEFGMTEAFF. CDR3 sequence (DNA): TGTGCCAGCAGTGAATTTGGGATGACTGAAGCTTTCTTT.

This clonotype was picked up many times. This chain connects TRBV12-3 or TRBV12-4 to TRBJ1-3; D not resolved. V lost 2 bases and J lost 1, with 9 bases in between. The CDR3 consists of 15 residues. The chain's CDR3 is CASSLYSVSGNTIYF. The CDR3 DNA reads TGTGCCAGCAGTTTATATTCAGTGTCTGGAAACACCATATATTTT.

This clonotype showed up many times. CDR3 nucleotide sequence: TGTGCCAGCAGCTTGGGGGACAACTACGAGCAGTACTTC. Protein product: CASSLGDNYEQYF. The chain combines TRBV5-6 with TRBJ2-7, with D perhaps matching TRBD1 (6 bases). Trimming took off 0 bases at V and 3 bases at J, with 7 bases between the two ends. The CDR3 runs to 13 residues. CDR1 is SGHDT, CDR2 YYEEEE, per germline.

In its sample, this clonotype was seen many times. The chain has TRBV9 and TRBJ2-5, with a weak D call TRBD2 (6 bases). The CDR3 covers 16 residues. Trimming pared 2 bases from V and 0 bases from J, leaving 14 bases between. Per germline, CDR1 SGDLS and CDR2 YYNGEE. CDR3: CASSVRASVYQETQYF. The CDR3 nucleotides read TGTGCCAGCAGCGTTAGGGCTAGCGTGTACCAAGAGACCCAGTACTTC.

Ten or more counts support this clonotype. The chain joins TRBV10-3 to TRBJ2-2; maybe TRBD1 (6 bases). Germline V gene data show CDR1 as ENHRY and CDR2 as SYGVKD. The CDR3 has 14 residues. Trimming shortened V by 7 bases and J by 1 base, and 10 bases separated the two germline ends. CDR3 sequence reads: CAIMTGLNTGELFF. Written as DNA, the CDR3 is TGTGCCATCATGACAGGATTGAACACCGGGGAGCTGTTTTTT.

This clonotype has a count of ten or more. This chain connects TRBV18 to TRBJ2-1; TRBD1 matches at 7 bases. The germline CDR1 and CDR2 sequences are KGHSH and LQKENI. The CDR3 has 15 residues. Trimming removed 4 bases from V and 5 bases from J; junction bases left unmatched: 8. For the CDR3, the DNA is TGTGCCAGCTCACGCAACAGGGGCCAGGACAATGAGCAGTTCTTC. This encodes CASSRNRGQDNEQFF.

This clonotype was observed at least ten times. The V call is TRBV12-3 or TRBV12-4, the J call TRBJ2-2; unclear D gene. The CDR3 is made up of 11 amino acids. V was shortened by 5 bases and J by 5 bases, with 3 bases between the two germline ends. In DNA, the CDR3 is TGTGCCAGCAGTCGTACCGGGGAGCTGTTTTTT. The encoded protein is CASSRTGELFF.